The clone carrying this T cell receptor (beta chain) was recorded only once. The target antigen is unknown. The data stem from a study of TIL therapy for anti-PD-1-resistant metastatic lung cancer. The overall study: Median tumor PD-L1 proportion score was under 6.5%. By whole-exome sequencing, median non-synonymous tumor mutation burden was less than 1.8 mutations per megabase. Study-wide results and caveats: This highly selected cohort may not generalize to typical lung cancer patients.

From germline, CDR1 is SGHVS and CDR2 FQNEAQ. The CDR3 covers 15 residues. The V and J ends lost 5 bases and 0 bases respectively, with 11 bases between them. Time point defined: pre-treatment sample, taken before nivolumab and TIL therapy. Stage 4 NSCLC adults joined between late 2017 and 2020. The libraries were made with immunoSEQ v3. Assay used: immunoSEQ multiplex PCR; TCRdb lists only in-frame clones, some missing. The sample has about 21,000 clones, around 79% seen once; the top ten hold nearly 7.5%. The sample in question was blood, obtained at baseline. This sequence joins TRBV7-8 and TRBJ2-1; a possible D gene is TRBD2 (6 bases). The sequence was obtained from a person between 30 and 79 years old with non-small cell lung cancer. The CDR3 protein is CASSRRDFSYNEQFF. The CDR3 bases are TGTGCCAGCAGCCGCCGGGACTTCTCCTACAATGAGCAGTTCTTC.